This T cell receptor (beta chain) was recorded in a study of blood T cell repertoires in COVID-19. Overall study context: Material from acute and convalescent COVID-19 was sourced from the United States, Italy and Spain. Sources were T cells, B-cell-depleted T cells, or PBMCs; the material itself was cDNA or gDNA.

In the authors' workflow: From reference gene primer amplification, estimates of nucleated cell counts were derived. Libraries were prepared by immunoSEQ multiplex PCR; TCRdb keeps only in-frame clonotypes and omits some of them. V and J calls plus clone size are reproduced from that table; the DNA served to infer D and trimming. The sample has roughly 250,000 clones, approximately 85% seen once. This CDR3 region has 13 residues. V was clipped by 4 bases and J by 5 bases, with 8 bases between them. Germline loops: CDR1 MGHRA, CDR2 YSYEKL. This clonotype was sampled from a woman in her fifties or sixties with active or convalescent COVID-19. Sample: peripheral blood. The rearrangement links TRBV4-1 to TRBJ1-4, with no clear D. CDR3: CASSPSRNEKLFF. DNA for the CDR3: TGCGCCAGCAGCCCGTCACGGAATGAAAAACTGTTTTTT.